The rows below give T cell receptor beta chains drawn from one sample of a study of cytomegalovirus exposure and HLA in healthy donors. Generated by immunoSEQ multiplex PCR, the TCRdb table keeps only in-frame clones and is missing some. The table lists about 150,000 clones, around 79% of them singletons. Material for sequencing was PBMCs. These receptors originate from a human donor in good health. Both conserved end residues are part of each CDR3. A D gene is named only where the DNA matches it firmly. The size of a clone is reported for some rows only, either as once, few or many, or as a class for expanded clones.

j_call,v_call,d_call,clone_size,cdr3_aa,cdr3_nt
TRBJ2-5,TRBV28,.,.,CASSLSGQSIETQYF,TGTGCCAGCAGTTTATCTGGACAGTCAATCGAGACCCAGTACTTC
TRBJ2-7,TRBV4-3,TRBD1,.,CASSRSTGEVNEQYF,TGCGCCAGCAGCCGGTCGACAGGGGAGGTCAACGAGCAGTACTTC
TRBJ2-1,TRBV19,.,once,CASSKRSSAGPSSYNEQFF,TGTGCCAGTTCGAAGCGGTCCTCCGCAGGACCCAGCTCCTACAATGAGCAGTTCTTC
TRBJ2-7,TRBV2,.,.,CASSRESYEQYF,TGTGCCAGCTCCCGGGAGAGTTACGAGCAGTACTTC
TRBJ2-3,TRBV6-5,TRBD2,few,CASSWTLAGGADTQYF,TGTGCCAGCAGTTGGACCCTAGCGGGCGGAGCAGATACGCAGTATTTT
TRBJ2-5,TRBV11-2,.,.,CASSLGGGTETQYF,TGTGCCAGCAGCTTAGGGGGGGGCACAGAGACCCAGTACTTC
TRBJ2-6,TRBV27,TRBD1,.,CASSLRGPGANVLTF,TGTGCCAGCAGTCTCAGGGGGCCTGGGGCCAACGTCCTGACTTTC
TRBJ1-5,TRBV6-6,TRBD1,.,CASRHGQGNQPQHF,TGTGCCAGCAGACACGGACAGGGCAATCAGCCCCAGCATTTT
TRBJ1-6,TRBV7-8,TRBD1,.,CASSTRDSSPLHF,TGTGCCAGCAGTACCCGGGACAGTTCACCCCTCCACTTT
TRBJ1-3,TRBV7-2,.,.,CASSLGYWAGPGNTIYF,TGTGCCAGCAGCTTAGGTTATTGGGCGGGACCTGGAAACACCATATATTTT